This is a list of T cell receptor beta chains from one sample in a study of response to subunit inactivated influenza vaccine. In TCRdb, the RT-PCR reads were re-called with MiXCR into one record per CDR3 protein. The sample contains roughly 570,000 distinct CDR3 sequences, 10% to 15% of which appear only once. The material was PBMCs from blood, obtained 35 to 45 days after vaccination. All receptors derive from a man between 45 and 60 years old who received an inactivated influenza vaccine. CDR3s include the opening cysteine and the closing phenylalanine or tryptophan. A D gene is named only where the DNA matches it firmly. Some rows mark clone size as missing; the rest say once, few, many or name a class of expanded clone.

NA NA TRBJ2-1 TRBV29-1 TGCAGCGTTGAGCAGGTTAATGAGCAGTTCTTC CSVEQVNEQFF
NA NA TRBJ2-3 TRBV12-2 TGTGCAAGTCGCTCCAGACAGAGTAGGGATACGCAGTATTTT CASRSRQSRDTQYF
few NA TRBJ2-3 TRBV4-2 TGTGCCAGCAGCCAAGGACACGACACAGATACGCAGTATTTT CASSQGHDTDTQYF
NA NA TRBJ2-1 TRBV7-9 TGTGCCAGCAGCTTCCGACTAGCCGAGGGGGTCAATGAGCAGTTCTTC CASSFRLAEGVNEQFF
once NA TRBJ2-1 TRBV28 TGTGCCAGCAGTTTACGGCGGAACAATAAGCAGTTCTTC CASSLRRNNKQFF
NA NA TRBJ2-5 TRBV7-9 TGTGCCAGCAGGCATACCAGGGGGGCCGAAGAGACCCAGTACTTC CASRHTRGAEETQYF
many TRBD1 TRBJ1-5 TRBV12-3/TRBV12-4 TGTGCCAGCAACGGACAGGGCAATCAGCCCCAGCATTTT CASNGQGNQPQHF
few TRBD2 TRBJ2-1 TRBV20-1 TGCAGTGCTAGAGATTCCCTAGCGGGAGGCAATGAGCAGTTCTTC CSARDSLAGGNEQFF
many NA TRBJ2-3 TRBV20-1 TGCAGTGGGGTATCGTGGGATACGCAGTATTTT CSGVSWDTQYF
NA NA TRBJ1-4 TRBV20-1 TGCAGTGCGGAGACGGGGAGGGAGGAAAAACTGTTTTTT CSAETGREEKLFF
few TRBD2 TRBJ2-1 TRBV10-2 TGCGCCAGCAGTGAGTTCCGGGTAGCGGGGTACAATGAGCAGTTCTTC CASSEFRVAGYNEQFF
NA NA TRBJ1-1 TRBV7-2 TGTGCCAGCAGCCCGACAGGCACTGAAGCTTTCTTT CASSPTGTEAFF
NA NA TRBJ1-5 TRBV7-6 TGTGCCAGCAGCCCCTCGTGGAGCAATCAGCCCCAGCATTTT CASSPSWSNQPQHF
NA NA TRBJ2-1 TRBV7-9 TGTGCCAGCAGCCCCTCGAACAGCTTTTCTTCCTACAATGAGCAGTTCTTC CASSPSNSFSSYNEQFF
few TRBD1 TRBJ1-2 TRBV6-5 TGTGCCAGCAGTTACTCGACAGGGCGGGATGGCTACACCTTC CASSYSTGRDGYTF
few TRBD1 TRBJ2-7 TRBV5-1 TGCGCCAGCAGCTTGGCTCGGGACAGGGGCCTCCGCTACGAGCAGTACTTC CASSLARDRGLRYEQYF
few NA TRBJ1-3 TRBV5-1 TGCGCCAGCAGCGCAGAGCTCTACTCTGGAAACACCATATATTTT CASSAELYSGNTIYF
NA TRBD1 TRBJ2-3 TRBV16 TGTGCCAGCAGCAGAGGACAGGGGCCCACAGATACGCAGTATTTT CASSRGQGPTDTQYF
few NA TRBJ1-2 TRBV12-3/TRBV12-4 TGTGCCCTCTGTTTAATCTGGGGCTTGGACCGTGATAACTATGGCTACACCTTC CALCLIWGLDRDNYGYTF
few NA TRBJ2-7 TRBV7-8 TGTGCCAGCAGCTCCTGGACTGGACAGAGCTCCTACGAGCAGTACTTC CASSSWTGQSSYEQYF
NA NA TRBJ2-1 TRBV11-2 TGTGCCAGCAGCTTAAATCAGCTTGAGCAGTTCTTC CASSLNQLEQFF
many NA TRBJ2-1 TRBV12-3/TRBV12-4 TGTGCCAGCAGTTTAACTAGCCCCTACAATGAGCAGTTCTTC CASSLTSPYNEQFF
few TRBD1 TRBJ1-1 TRBV5-1 TGCGCCAGCAGCTCCTGGACAGGGGGTTACACTGAAGCTTTCTTT CASSSWTGGYTEAFF
NA NA TRBJ1-6 TRBV3-1 TGTGCCAGCAGCCAAGATGGCGGGGTAAATTCACCCCTCCACTTT CASSQDGGVNSPLHF
few TRBD1 TRBJ1-2 TRBV6-2/TRBV6-3 TGTGCCAGCAGCGGGACAGGGTATGGCTACACCTTC CASSGTGYGYTF
NA NA TRBJ2-5 TRBV12-3/TRBV12-4 TGTGCCAGCAGTTTAGCCACTAGTATGGGGCGTGAGACCCAGTACTTC CASSLATSMGRETQYF
NA NA TRBJ1-1 TRBV29-1 TGCAGCGCCTTAGGGTTCGGGGGTTTTGGCGCTGAAGCTTTCTTT CSALGFGGFGAEAFF
NA TRBD2 TRBJ2-1 TRBV4-1 TGCGCCAGCAGCCAAAGGACTAGCGGGGGGCAAATTTACAATGAGCAGTTCTTC CASSQRTSGGQIYNEQFF
NA NA TRBJ2-6 TRBV3-1 TGTGCCAGCAGCCAGGCAGGGGTCGGGGCCAACGTCCTGACTTTC CASSQAGVGANVLTF
NA NA TRBJ2-2 TRBV10-3 TGTGCCGTCAGTGGAGAGAACACCGGGGAGCTGTTTTTT CAVSGENTGELFF
many NA TRBJ2-7 TRBV7-8 TGTGCCAGCAGCCCGCGACTGTCCTACGAGCAGTACTTC CASSPRLSYEQYF
NA TRBD1 TRBJ1-6 TRBV5-1 TGCGCCAGCATCTTGGCCCCGGACAGGGATTATTCACCCCTCCACTTT CASILAPDRDYSPLHF
NA TRBD2 TRBJ2-7 TRBV20-1 TGCAGTGCTTCCGGACTAGCGGGAGGCTCCTACGAGCAGTACTTC CSASGLAGGSYEQYF
NA NA TRBJ1-3 TRBV20-1 TGCAGTGCTAGAGAGGGGGCTTCACCTGGAAACACCATATATTTT CSAREGASPGNTIYF
few NA TRBJ1-5 TRBV5-1 TGCGCCAGCAGCTTGGACGGACAGCTCAATCAGCCCCAGCATTTT CASSLDGQLNQPQHF
few TRBD2 TRBJ2-7 TRBV5-5 TGTGCCAGCAGCTCCAAAGGTATATCGGGGAGGGGCGAGCAGTACTTC CASSSKGISGRGEQYF
few TRBD2 TRBJ2-3 TRBV28 TGTGCCACCACAAATAGCGGGACTAGCACAGATACGCAGTATTTT CATTNSGTSTDTQYF
NA TRBD1 TRBJ2-7 TRBV7-2 TGTGCCAGCAGCTCTTCGACAGGGGTACAGTACGAGCAGTACTTC CASSSSTGVQYEQYF
NA TRBD1 TRBJ1-2 TRBV20-1 TGCAGTGCTTCGGGGACAGGGAAAACCTATGGCTACACCTTC CSASGTGKTYGYTF
many TRBD1 TRBJ2-7 TRBV7-6 TGTGCCAGCAGCTTTATGGGACAGGGCCCCAACGAGCAGTACTTC CASSFMGQGPNEQYF
NA NA TRBJ1-1 TRBV4-3 TGCGCCAGCAGCCAAGACACGACGATAGGGGGGCCTGAAGCTTTCTTT CASSQDTTIGGPEAFF
NA NA TRBJ2-6 TRBV6-2/TRBV6-3 TGTGCCAGCAGTAGGGCAGCCGGGGCCTACGTCCTGACTTTC CASSRAAGAYVLTF
once TRBD2 TRBJ2-1 TRBV2 TGTGCCAGCACCGTAGGGACTAGCGGCTACAATGAGCAGTTCTTC CASTVGTSGYNEQFF
few NA TRBJ2-7 TRBV7-2 TGTGCCAGCAGCTCCCCCCGACAGCGGACCTCCTACGAGCAGTACTTC CASSSPRQRTSYEQYF
few NA TRBJ2-1 TRBV7-9 TGTGCCAGCACCGAATTGGATGAGCAGTTCTTC CASTELDEQFF
NA TRBD1 TRBJ1-2 TRBV7-2 TGTGCCAGCAGCTTAAACCAGGGGGACTATGGCTACACCTTC CASSLNQGDYGYTF
few TRBD2 TRBJ2-2 TRBV7-3 TGTGCCAGCAGCTTAACGAGACTAGCGGGGAACACCGGGGAGCTGTTTTTT CASSLTRLAGNTGELFF
few NA TRBJ1-6 TRBV20-1 TGCAGTGCTAGATCCGGGAACTATTCACCCCTCCACTTT CSARSGNYSPLHF
NA NA TRBJ2-3 TRBV24-1 TGTGCCACCAGGAGGGCAGGGACAGATACGCAGTATTTT CATRRAGTDTQYF
NA TRBD1 TRBJ1-2 TRBV30 TGTGCCTGGAACCCCGCGCAGGGGGCGAGGGGTGGCTACACCTTC CAWNPAQGARGGYTF
many NA TRBJ2-3 TRBV20-1 TGCAGTGCTGGGATCGGGACAGATACGCAGTATTTT CSAGIGTDTQYF
few TRBD2 TRBJ2-3 TRBV28 TGTGCCAGCAGAGGAGCGGGGGGGCCCGCAGATACGCAGTATTTT CASRGAGGPADTQYF
many TRBD1 TRBJ2-6 TRBV27 TGTGCCAGCAGTTACACAGGGGGCGCAGGTGGGGCCAACGTCCTGACTTTC CASSYTGGAGGANVLTF
many NA TRBJ1-3 TRBV12-3/TRBV12-4 TGTGCCAGCAGTTTACGGGGAGGAAACACCATATATTTT CASSLRGGNTIYF
NA NA TRBJ2-3 TRBV29-1 TGCAGCGTTGAAGGGCTTCTTCGCACAGATACGCAGTATTTT CSVEGLLRTDTQYF
NA NA TRBJ2-5 TRBV18 TGTGCCAGCTCACCATGGGAGGCGGAGACCCAGTACTTC CASSPWEAETQYF
few TRBD2 TRBJ2-1 TRBV24-1 TGTGCCAGGATAACTAGCGGGAAATATAATGAGCAGTTCTTC CARITSGKYNEQFF
few NA TRBJ2-5 TRBV18 TGTGCCAGCGGCAGCCAAGAGACCCAGTACTTC CASGSQETQYF
few NA TRBJ1-5 TRBV29-1 TGCAGCGTTGCAGAGTATAGCAATCAGCCCCAGCATTTT CSVAEYSNQPQHF
NA TRBD2 TRBJ2-7 TRBV6-5 TGTGCCAGCAGTTACTCCTCACTAGCGGAAAACTCCTACGAGCAGTACTTC CASSYSSLAENSYEQYF